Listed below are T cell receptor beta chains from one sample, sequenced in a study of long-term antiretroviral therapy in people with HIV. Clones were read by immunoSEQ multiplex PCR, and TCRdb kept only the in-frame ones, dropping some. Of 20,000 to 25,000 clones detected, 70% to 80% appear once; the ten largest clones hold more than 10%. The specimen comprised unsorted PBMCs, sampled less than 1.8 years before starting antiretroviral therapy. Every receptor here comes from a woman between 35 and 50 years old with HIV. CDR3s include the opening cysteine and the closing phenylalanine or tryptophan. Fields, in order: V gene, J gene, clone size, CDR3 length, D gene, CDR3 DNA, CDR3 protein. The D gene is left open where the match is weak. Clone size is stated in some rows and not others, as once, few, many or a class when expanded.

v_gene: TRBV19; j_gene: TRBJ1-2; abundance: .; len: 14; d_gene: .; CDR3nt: TGTGCCAGCCTCCGACAGAGCAATAACTATGGCTACACCTTC; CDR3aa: CASLRQSNNYGYTF
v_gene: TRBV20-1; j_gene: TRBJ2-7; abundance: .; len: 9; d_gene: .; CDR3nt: TGCAGGGCAGAATACGAGCAGTACTTC; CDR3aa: CRAEYEQYF
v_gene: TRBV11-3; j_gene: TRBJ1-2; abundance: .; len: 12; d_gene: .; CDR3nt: TGTGCCAGCAGCGCCCGGGACAATGACTACACCTTC; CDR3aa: CASSARDNDYTF
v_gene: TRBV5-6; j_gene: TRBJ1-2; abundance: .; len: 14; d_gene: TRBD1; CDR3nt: TGTGCCAGCACCGAAGACAGGGGGCCCTATGGCTACACCTTC; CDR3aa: CASTEDRGPYGYTF
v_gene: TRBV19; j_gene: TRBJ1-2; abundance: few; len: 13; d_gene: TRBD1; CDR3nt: TGTGCCAGTAGTTTGGCAGGGGGCGAGGGCTACACCTTC; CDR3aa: CASSLAGGEGYTF
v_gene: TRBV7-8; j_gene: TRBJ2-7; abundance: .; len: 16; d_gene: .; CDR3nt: TGTGCCAGCAGCCAGGTCGGCACCACTATATCCTACGAGCAGTACTTC; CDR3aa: CASSQVGTTISYEQYF
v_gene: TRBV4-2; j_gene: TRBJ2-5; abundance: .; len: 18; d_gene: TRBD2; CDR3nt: TGTGCCAGCAGCCAAGATAGTGGCGGGGGGTTTGTCTCAGAGACCCAGTACTTC; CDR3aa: CASSQDSGGGFVSETQYF
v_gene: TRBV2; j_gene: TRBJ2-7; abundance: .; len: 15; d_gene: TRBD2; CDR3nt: TGTGCCAGCAGTGACCGGACTAGCGTCTCCTACGAGCAGTACTTC; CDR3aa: CASSDRTSVSYEQYF
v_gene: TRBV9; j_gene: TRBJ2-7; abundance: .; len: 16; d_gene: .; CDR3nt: TGTGCCAGCAGCGTAGGTGAGGCGCGGGAAGGCTACGAGCAGTACTTC; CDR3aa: CASSVGEAREGYEQYF
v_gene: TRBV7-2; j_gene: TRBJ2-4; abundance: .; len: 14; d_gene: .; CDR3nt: TGTGCCAGCAGCGCCCGGGGCCACGACAACATTCAGTACTTC; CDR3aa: CASSARGHDNIQYF
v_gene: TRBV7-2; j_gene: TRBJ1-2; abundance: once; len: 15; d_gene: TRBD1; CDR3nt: TGTGCCAGCAGCTCCAGGACAGGGGGTACGGGAGGCTACACCTTC; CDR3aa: CASSSRTGGTGGYTF
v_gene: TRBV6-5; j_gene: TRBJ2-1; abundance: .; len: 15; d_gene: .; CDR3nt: TGTGCCAGCAGTCCCTCAGTAGGCAGGAACAATGAGCAGTTCTTC; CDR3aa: CASSPSVGRNNEQFF
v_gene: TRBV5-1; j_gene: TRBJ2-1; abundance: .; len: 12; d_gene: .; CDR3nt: TGCGCCAGCAGCTTGCCGGGGAATGAGCAGTTCTTC; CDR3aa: CASSLPGNEQFF
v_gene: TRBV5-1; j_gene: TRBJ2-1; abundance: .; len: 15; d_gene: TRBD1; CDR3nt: TGCGCCAGCAGCTCCCGGACAGGGGTCCACAATGAGCAGTTCTTC; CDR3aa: CASSSRTGVHNEQFF
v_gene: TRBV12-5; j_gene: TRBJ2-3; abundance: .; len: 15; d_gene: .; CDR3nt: TGTGCTAGTGGTTTGCCCCGCCGGGCCACAGATACGCAGTATTTT; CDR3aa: CASGLPRRATDTQYF
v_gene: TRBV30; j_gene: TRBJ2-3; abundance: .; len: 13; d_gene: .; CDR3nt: TGTGCCTGGAGTGCGCGGGAAACAGATACGCAGTATTTT; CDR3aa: CAWSARETDTQYF
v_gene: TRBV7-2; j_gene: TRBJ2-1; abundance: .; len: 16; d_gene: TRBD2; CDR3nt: TGTGCCAGCAGCACCTCCGGGACTAGCGCCTACAATGAGCAGTTCTTC; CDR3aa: CASSTSGTSAYNEQFF
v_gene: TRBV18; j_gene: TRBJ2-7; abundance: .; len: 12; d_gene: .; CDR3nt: TGTGCCAGCTCACCACTAGGGCTTGAGCAGTACTTC; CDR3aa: CASSPLGLEQYF
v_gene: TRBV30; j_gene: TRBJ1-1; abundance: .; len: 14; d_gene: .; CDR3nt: TGTGCCTCCTCCCCGACAGGATGGATCACTGAAGCTTTCTTT; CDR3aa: CASSPTGWITEAFF
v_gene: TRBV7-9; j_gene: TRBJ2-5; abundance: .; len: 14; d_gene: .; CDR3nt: TGTGCCAGCAGCTTTTTAGCCTACCAAGAGACCCAGTACTTC; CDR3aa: CASSFLAYQETQYF
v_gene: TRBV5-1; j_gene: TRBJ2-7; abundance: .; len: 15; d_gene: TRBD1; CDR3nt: TGCGCCAGCAGCCCTGGGACAGAGGCCCCCTACGAGCAGTACTTC; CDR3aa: CASSPGTEAPYEQYF
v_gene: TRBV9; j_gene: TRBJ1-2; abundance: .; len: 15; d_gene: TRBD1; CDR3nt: TGTGCCAGCAGCAAAATAGGACAGGCCGCGAATGGCTACACCTTC; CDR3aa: CASSKIGQAANGYTF
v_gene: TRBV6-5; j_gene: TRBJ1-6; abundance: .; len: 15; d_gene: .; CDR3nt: TGTGCCAGCAGTTACTCGTGGGGCGGCGATTCACCCCTCCACTTT; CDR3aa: CASSYSWGGDSPLHF
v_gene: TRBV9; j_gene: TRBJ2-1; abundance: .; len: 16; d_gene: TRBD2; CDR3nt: TGTGCCAGCAGCGTAGGGGCAGCGGGAGGGGAAAATGAGCAGTTCTTC; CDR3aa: CASSVGAAGGENEQFF
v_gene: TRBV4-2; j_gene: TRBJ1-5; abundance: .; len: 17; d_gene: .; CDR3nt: TGTGCCAGCAGCCAAGGGGGATTAGGGATGAGCAATCAGCCCCAGCATTTT; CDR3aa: CASSQGGLGMSNQPQHF
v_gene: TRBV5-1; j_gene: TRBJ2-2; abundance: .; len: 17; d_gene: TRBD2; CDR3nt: TGCGCCAGCAGCTTGGGCCGGAGCGGGATCGAAACCGGGGAGCTGTTTTTT; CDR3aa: CASSLGRSGIETGELFF
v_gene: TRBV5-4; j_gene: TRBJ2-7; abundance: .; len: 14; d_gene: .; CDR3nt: TGTGCCAGCAGCTTGGTGGGAGGTACAGGGGAGCAGTACTTC; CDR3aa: CASSLVGGTGEQYF
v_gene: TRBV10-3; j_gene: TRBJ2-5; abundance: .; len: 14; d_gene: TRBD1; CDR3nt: TGTGCCATCAGGACGGGACAGTACCAAGAGACCCAGTACTTC; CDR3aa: CAIRTGQYQETQYF
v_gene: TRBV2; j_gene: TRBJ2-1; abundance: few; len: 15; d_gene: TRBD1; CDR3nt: TGTGCCAGCAGGTCCGGGACAGGGGACTACAATGAGCAGTTCTTC; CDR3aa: CASRSGTGDYNEQFF
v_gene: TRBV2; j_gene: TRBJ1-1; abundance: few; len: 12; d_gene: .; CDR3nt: TGTGCCACCGGGCGCGTGGTCACTGAAGCTTTCTTT; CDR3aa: CATGRVVTEAFF
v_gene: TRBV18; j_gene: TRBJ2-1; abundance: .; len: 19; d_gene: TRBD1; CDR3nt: TGTGCCAGCTCACCTTTCCGGACAGGGGACCTGAGCTCCTACAATGAGCAGTTCTTC; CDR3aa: CASSPFRTGDLSSYNEQFF
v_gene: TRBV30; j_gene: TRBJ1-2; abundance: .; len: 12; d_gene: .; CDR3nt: TGTGCCTGGAGCGACAAAGACTATGGCTACACCTTC; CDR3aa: CAWSDKDYGYTF
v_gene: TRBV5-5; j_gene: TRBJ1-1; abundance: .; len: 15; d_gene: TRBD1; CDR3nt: TGTGCCAGCAGCTGGGGGACAGATATGAACACTGAAGCTTTCTTT; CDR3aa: CASSWGTDMNTEAFF
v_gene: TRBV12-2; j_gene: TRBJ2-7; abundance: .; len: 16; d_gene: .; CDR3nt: TGTGCAAGTCGCTTAGCGAGGACTAGCGGGTCCCTAGGGCAGTACTTC; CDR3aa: CASRLARTSGSLGQYF
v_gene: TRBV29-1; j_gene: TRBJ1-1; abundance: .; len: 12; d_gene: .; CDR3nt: TGCAGCGTGGTGGACAGCGGCTCCGTTGCTTTCTTT; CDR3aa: CSVVDSGSVAFF
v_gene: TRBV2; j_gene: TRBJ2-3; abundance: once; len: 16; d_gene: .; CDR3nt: TGTGCCAGCAGTGTCGACGGAGAAACTAGCACAGATACGCAGTATTTT; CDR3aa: CASSVDGETSTDTQYF
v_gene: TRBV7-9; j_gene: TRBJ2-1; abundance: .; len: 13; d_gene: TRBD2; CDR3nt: TGTGCCAGCCGGGGTGGCGGGAGCGATGAGCAGTTCTTC; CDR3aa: CASRGGGSDEQFF
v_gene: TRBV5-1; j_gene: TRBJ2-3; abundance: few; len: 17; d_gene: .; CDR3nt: TGCGCCAGCAGCTTGTCGTTCGTCGGGAAGGGAACAGATACGCAGTATTTT; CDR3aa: CASSLSFVGKGTDTQYF
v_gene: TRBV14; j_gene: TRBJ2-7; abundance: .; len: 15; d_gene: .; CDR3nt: TGTGCCAGCAGCCCATCGCCCGCACTAGCCTACGAGCAGTACTTC; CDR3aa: CASSPSPALAYEQYF
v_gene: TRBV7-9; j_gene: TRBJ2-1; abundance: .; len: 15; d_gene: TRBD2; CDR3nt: TGTGCCACCCTGGCTCTTAGCGGGGGGGCTTATGAGCAGTTCTTC; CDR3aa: CATLALSGGAYEQFF
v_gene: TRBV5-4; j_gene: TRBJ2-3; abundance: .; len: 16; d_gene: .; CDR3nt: TGTGCCAGCAGCTTGGGGGTTAGCCCTAGCACAGATACGCAGTATTTT; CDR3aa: CASSLGVSPSTDTQYF
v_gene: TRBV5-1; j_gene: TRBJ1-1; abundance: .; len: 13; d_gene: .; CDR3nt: TGCGCCAGCAGCTCACGACCGGCTGTCGTAGCTTTCTTT; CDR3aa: CASSSRPAVVAFF
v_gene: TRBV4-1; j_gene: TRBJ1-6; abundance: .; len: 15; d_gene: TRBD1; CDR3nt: TGCGCCAGCAGCCAAGAAGGGACAGCGAATTCACCCCTCCACTTT; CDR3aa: CASSQEGTANSPLHF
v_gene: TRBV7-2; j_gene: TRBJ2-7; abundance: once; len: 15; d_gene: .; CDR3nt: TGTGCCAGCAGCTTATATCCCGGGGCCGCCTACGAGCAGTACTTC; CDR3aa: CASSLYPGAAYEQYF
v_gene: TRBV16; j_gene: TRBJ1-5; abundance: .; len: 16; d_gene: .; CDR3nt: TGTGCCAGCAGCCAATCAAGCAGGGCCAGCAATCAGCCCCAGCATTTT; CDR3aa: CASSQSSRASNQPQHF
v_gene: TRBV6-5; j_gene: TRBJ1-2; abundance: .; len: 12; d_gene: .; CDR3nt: TGTGCCAGCAGTGGGGGGCTATATGGCTACACCTTC; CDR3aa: CASSGGLYGYTF
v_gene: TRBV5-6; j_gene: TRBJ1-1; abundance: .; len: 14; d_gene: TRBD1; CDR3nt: TGTGCCAGCAGCGAGGGACAGCTGAACACTGAAGCTTTCTTT; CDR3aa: CASSEGQLNTEAFF
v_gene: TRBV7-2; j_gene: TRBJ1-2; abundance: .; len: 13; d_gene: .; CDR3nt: TGTGCCAGCAGCTTAAGGGGCCAACTACCCCCGGCCTTC; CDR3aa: CASSLRGQLPPAF
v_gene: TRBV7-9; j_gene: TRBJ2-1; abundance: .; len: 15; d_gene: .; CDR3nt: TGTGCCAGCAGCCCCGGACTGAGCTCCTACAATGAGCAGTTCTTC; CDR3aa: CASSPGLSSYNEQFF
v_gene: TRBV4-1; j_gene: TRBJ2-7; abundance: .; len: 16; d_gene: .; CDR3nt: TGCGCCAGCAGCAAATATCAGGGCAAAATATCCTACGAGCAGTACTTC; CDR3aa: CASSKYQGKISYEQYF
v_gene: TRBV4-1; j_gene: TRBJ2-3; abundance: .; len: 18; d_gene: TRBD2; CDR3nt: TGCGCCAGCAGCCAAGGGACTAGCGGGCGCGCTAGCACAGATACGCAGTATTTT; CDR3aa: CASSQGTSGRASTDTQYF
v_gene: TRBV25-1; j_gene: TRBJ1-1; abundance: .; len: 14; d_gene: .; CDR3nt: TGTGCCAGCAGTGAATCTTTGGGGCGGACTGAAGCTTTCTTT; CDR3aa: CASSESLGRTEAFF
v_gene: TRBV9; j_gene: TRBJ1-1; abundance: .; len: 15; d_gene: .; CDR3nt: TGTGCCAGCAGCGTAACGTACAGCTACAGAGGTGAAGCTTTCTTT; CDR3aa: CASSVTYSYRGEAFF
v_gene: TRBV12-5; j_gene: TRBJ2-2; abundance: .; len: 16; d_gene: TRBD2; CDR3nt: TGTGCTAGTGGTTTGCCGGGAGGCGTTAACACCGGGGAGCTGTTTTTT; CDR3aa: CASGLPGGVNTGELFF
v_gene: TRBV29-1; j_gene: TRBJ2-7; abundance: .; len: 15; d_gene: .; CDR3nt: TGCAGCGTTGAAGTGACCAGGACGTCCTCCTACGAGCAGTACTTC; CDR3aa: CSVEVTRTSSYEQYF